This TCR beta chain was identified in a study of OX40 agonist ivuxolimab in advanced cancers. Germline values: CDR1 LNHDA, CDR2 SQIVND (reference sequence). V lost 0 bases, J lost 0 bases, and 4 bases stayed unmatched. This CDR3 spans 17 amino acids. The repertoire was sequenced with immunoSEQ multiplex PCR; TCRdb's copy has only in-frame clones and lacks some. The data show about 52,000 clones, around 85% seen once. The specimen was CD4+ or CD8+ T cells sorted from blood, collected in a trial of the OX40 agonist ivuxolimab. This chain uses TRBV19 with TRBJ2-4, with 8 bases fitting TRBD1. The TCR sequence derives from an adult with an advanced solid tumor such as melanoma, head and neck, liver or kidney cancer. CDR3 DNA sequence: TGTGCCAGTAGTATAGATGGGACAGGCCTAGCCAAAAACATTCAGTACTTC. Protein: CASSIDGTGLAKNIQYF.